The present TCR beta chain was sequenced within a study of OX40 agonist ivuxolimab in advanced cancers. With respect to the entire study: Ivuxolimab was an agonistic, fully human IgG2 monoclonal antibody directed against OX40 (CD134), a costimulatory receptor. Intravenous ivuxolimab was administered to patients every 2 weeks at six dose levels: 0.01, 0.1, 0.3, 1.5, 3 and 10 mg/kg. Among the 52 dose-escalation patients, around 20 had hepatocellular carcinoma, 15 or so melanoma, 9 renal cell carcinoma and 9 head and neck cancer. In the dose-escalation cohort, approximately 82% of patients were male, and the mean age was roughly 60 years, with a range of roughly 23 to 85. Patients were allowed to have had prior anti-PD-1, anti-PD-L1 or anti-CTLA-4 therapy, and around 43% of the dose-escalation patients had been treated with checkpoint inhibitors. Three dose-escalation patients achieved partial responses, one with hepatocellular carcinoma and two with cutaneous melanoma. The point of sequencing TCRbeta in the periphery was to test whether ivuxolimab changed TCR sequence diversity and drove clonal T-cell expansion. The monotherapy dose-escalation portion (N ≈ 57 patients) of the phase I ivuxolimab trial is reported in the paper.

To sequence the TCRbeta CDR3 region, genomic DNA was isolated from the sorted cells. TCRbeta CDR3 regions were sequenced using the immunoSEQ Assay. TCRdb carries this immuneACCESS record with in-frame sequences only. Its versions omit some clonotypes, under half of them owing to an unresolved V gene in the studies checked, with the rest unexplained. Within this sample are about 83,000 clones, with about 88% of them counted one time only. About 7% of the sample lies in the top ten. The CDR3 spans 15 residues, from the cysteine through the phenylalanine. The CDR3 DNA has 45 bases and is translated from base 1. The germline V gene specifies SGHTA as CDR1 and FQGNSA as CDR2. Trimming takes 1 base from V and 4 bases from J, and the germline ends sit 12 bases apart. For this clone: Its antigen is currently not known. Base qualities are not at hand, and no much larger clone is one base apart.

The paper's findings and limits, for the study overall: Clonal expansion of both CD4+ and CD8+ blood T cells was observed from baseline to week 6 at doses 0.1 to 3.0 mg/kg. After ivuxolimab, CD8+ T cells had more expanded clones than CD4+ T cells on average. Low levels of normalized T-cell clonal expansion were also shown by some nonresponding patients. In partial responders in the 0.1-3.0 mg/kg groups, normalized peripheral clonal expansion was found to be among the lowest, especially among CD8+ T cells. The antigen specificity of the peripheral T cells that underwent clonal expansion was not determined.

Patients with autoimmune disease history or receiving systemic immunosuppression were excluded from the trial. Peripheral blood for TCR sequencing was drawn from every dose cohort at baseline, at cycle 4 day 1 and at cycle 7 day 1. The samples were taken from a phase I, first-in-human, multicenter, open-label dose-escalation trial of ivuxolimab. Adults with locally advanced or metastatic head and neck squamous cell, hepatocellular, melanoma or renal cell carcinoma were enrolled in the trial. Before TCR sequencing, CD4+ T cells and CD8+ T cells from peripheral blood were sorted into separate populations.

The chain couples TRBV7-2 to TRBJ2-3, with no confident D gene call. Source: CD4+ or CD8+ T cells sorted from blood, taken in a trial of the OX40 agonist ivuxolimab. The TCR was taken from an adult with an advanced solid tumor such as melanoma, head and neck, liver or kidney cancer. This receptor has the CDR3 CASSLVRLEADTQYF. The DNA sequence is TGTGCCAGCAGCTTAGTTCGATTAGAAGCAGATACGCAGTATTTT.